The present T cell receptor (beta chain) was sequenced within a study of cytomegalovirus exposure and HLA in healthy donors. Across the whole study: When fewer than 500 donors were genotyped, 81% of them were found to fall in the Caucasian-associated ancestry cluster.

The PCR had 60 Vbeta and 13 Jbeta primers. The method was immunoSEQ multiplex PCR; TCRdb's version includes in-frame clones alone and lacks a portion of them. The sample has about 100,000 clones; approximately 80% are singletons. Germline values: CDR1 LNHDA, CDR2 SQIVND (reference sequence). Germline trimming cut 6 bases from V and 7 bases from J; bases unmatched to any gene: 4. This CDR3 has 12 amino acids. This sequence was found in a woman younger than 30 in good health and CMV-seronegative. The sample taken for sequencing was PBMCs. This chain joins TRBV19 and TRBJ1-2, with TRBD1 identical over 8 bases. CDR3: CASSRTGIGYTF. CDR3 coding DNA: TGTGCCAGTAGCCGGACAGGGATTGGCTACACCTTC. Drawing the rest from reference TRBV19 and TRBJ1-2, the complete variable domain is DGGITQSPKYLFRKEGQNVTLSCEQNLNHDAMYWYRQDPGQGLRLIYYSQIVNDFQKGDIAEGYSVSREKKESFPLTVTSAQKNPTAFYLCASSRTGIGYTFGSGTRLTVV.